Below are 6 T cell receptor beta chains sequenced from a single sample in a study of PD-1 blockade in mismatch repair-deficient tumors. Libraries were prepared by immunoSEQ multiplex PCR; TCRdb keeps only in-frame clonotypes and omits some of them. Of about 100,000 clones listed, 82% are singletons. Sequenced material: peripheral blood, taken 36 weeks after starting pembrolizumab. The source is an adult with mismatch repair-deficient cancer.

This rearrangement joins TRBV5-1 to TRBJ2-3; the D gene is possibly TRBD2 (6 bases). Germline assignment: CDR1 SGHRS and CDR2 YFSETQ. This CDR3 has 16 amino acids. Between the trimmed V and J ends, which lost 7 bases and 1 base, there was a span of 19 bases. CDR3 residues: CASSPLGRSGTDTQYF. CDR3 nucleotide sequence: TGCGCCAGCTCCCCCCTCGGGAGAAGCGGCACAGATACGCAGTATTTT.

The CDR3 is CASSSQGNSGNTIYF. In DNA form, the CDR3 reads TGTGCCAGCAGCTCTCAGGGCAACTCTGGAAACACCATATATTTT. V usage is TRBV7-2 and J usage is TRBJ1-3, with D possibly matching TRBD1 (5 bases). V was cut by 4 bases and J by 0 bases, with 10 bases left in between. Germline CDR1 SGHTA, CDR2 FQGNSA. CDR3 length: 15 amino acids.

The rearrangement uses TRBV19 and TRBJ2-1; 8 bases agree with TRBD2. J was trimmed by 3 bases and V by 10 bases; bases with no gene match: 11. The CDR3 runs 15 residues. From germline, CDR1 is LNHDA and CDR2 SQIVND (reference sequence). The CDR3, as DNA: TGTGCCACTACAGTAGGTCTAGCGGGCTACAATGAGCAGTTCTTC. Translated, it gives CATTVGLAGYNEQFF.

This clone has only a few counts. V and J are TRBV15 and TRBJ2-3; D possibly matches TRBD1 or TRBD2 (5 bases each). There are 14 residues in the CDR3. V was shortened by 0 bases and J by 5 bases, with 9 bases between the two germline ends. Germline V CDR1 and CDR2: LNHNV, YYDKDF (reference sequence). CDR3 DNA sequence: TGTGCCACCAGCAGAGATTTGGGGGAAGATACGCAGTATTTT. As protein: CATSRDLGEDTQYF.

V and J are TRBV7-2 and TRBJ2-2; D perhaps matches TRBD1 (5 bases). V lost 2 bases to trimming and J lost 0 bases, with 7 bases between them. This CDR3 spans 15 amino acids. Germline values: CDR1 SGHTA, CDR2 FQGNSA. The CDR3 sequence is CASSLRQPNTGELFF. CDR3 coding DNA: TGTGCCAGCAGCTTAAGACAGCCGAACACCGGGGAGCTGTTTTTT.

This rearrangement joins TRBV11-2 to TRBJ2-7; 7 bases agree with TRBD1. The CDR3 totals 18 residues. The germline V gene encodes CDR1 SGHAT and CDR2 FQNNGV. With V trimmed by 6 bases and J by 5 bases, 22 bases remained unmatched. In nucleotides, the CDR3 is TGTGCCAGCAGTTTTAAAGCGGTGGAGATACAGGGGAGCGACGAGCAGTACTTC. Residues: CASSFKAVEIQGSDEQYF. The full variable domain, in which reference TRBV11-2 and TRBJ2-7 provide the parts outside the CDR3, is EAGVAQSPRYKIIEKRQSVAFWCNPISGHATLYWYQQILGQGPKLLIQFQNNGVVDDSQLPKDRFSAERLKGVDSTLKIQPAKLEDSAVYLCASSFKAVEIQGSDEQYFGPGTRLTVT.